This TCR beta chain comes out of a study of T cells in Graves' hyperthyroidism and ophthalmopathy. This clonotype was counted ten times or more. Its antigen is not known. When ophthalmopathy did not progress within 18 months, Graves' hyperthyroidism was considered stable. RNA transcripts yielded amplified TCR beta CDR3 regions. TCR CDR3 underwent first-round RT-PCR with the HTBI primer set. TCRdb ran MiXCR on the multiplex PCR reads and lists one entry per CDR3 protein. The sample records about 350,000 distinct CDR3 sequences, about a fifth being singletons. Study-level points and caveats: Progression to ophthalmopathy was predicted a median of 6.5 months early.

Sequences were obtained from blood. The clonotype was recovered from a woman under 30 with Graves' hyperthyroidism.

CDR3 protein: CASSQEIGGYEQYF. The CDR3 region has the DNA TGCGCCAGCAGCCAAGAAATCGGAGGCTACGAGCAGTACTTC. The chain is built from TRBV4-1 and TRBJ2-7; D possibly corresponds to TRBD2 (5 bases). The CDR3 totals 14 residues. V lost 0 bases and J lost 3, with 9 bases in between. Germline CDR1 is MGHRA and CDR2 is YSYEKL.